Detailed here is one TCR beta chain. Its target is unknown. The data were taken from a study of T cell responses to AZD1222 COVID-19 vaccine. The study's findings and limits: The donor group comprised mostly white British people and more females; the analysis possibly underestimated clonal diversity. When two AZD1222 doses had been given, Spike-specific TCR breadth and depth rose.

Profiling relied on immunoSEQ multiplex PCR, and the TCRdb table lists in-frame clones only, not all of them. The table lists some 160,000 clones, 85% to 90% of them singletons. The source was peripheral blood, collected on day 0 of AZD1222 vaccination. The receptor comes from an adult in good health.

In nucleotides, the CDR3 is TGTGCCAGCACCTCCCTAGCCGGGACGGATGGAAACACCATATATTTT. As protein: CASTSLAGTDGNTIYF. The chain has TRBV28 and TRBJ1-3; a possible D gene is TRBD1 (5 bases). The germline V gene has CDR1 MDHEN and CDR2 SYDVKM. The CDR3 has 16 amino acids. The V and J ends lost 7 bases and 3 bases respectively, with 19 bases between them.